The entry below gives a single T cell receptor (beta chain) sequence along with its context. Methods used by the authors: Reference gene primer amplification gave nucleated cell count estimates. Produced via immunoSEQ multiplex PCR; TCRdb's table is partial and in-frame only. The DNA gave D and trimming, while V, J and clone size come from that table. The sample has about 150,000 clones; roughly four fifths are singletons. The data were taken from a study of blood T cell repertoires in COVID-19. At the level of the study: Material from acute and convalescent COVID-19 was sourced from the United States, Italy and Spain. T cells, B-cell-depleted T cells, or PBMCs supplied cDNA or gDNA.

This CDR3 region has 16 residues. Germline CDR1 KGHSH, CDR2 LQKENI. Trimming took 4 bases from V and 2 from J; bases not matched to a gene: 9. The sequenced material came from peripheral blood. The TCR sequence derives from a man between 65 and 85 years old with active or convalescent COVID-19. This chain joins TRBV18 and TRBJ2-5; 8 nucleotides agree with TRBD1. The CDR3 sequence: CASSRSAGGGQETQYF. DNA of the CDR3: TGTGCCAGCTCACGGAGTGCAGGGGGCGGGCAAGAGACCCAGTACTTC.